The sequence of this TCR beta chain was determined in a study of identical twins. TCRdb called the 5' RACE reads again in MiXCR, with one record for every CDR3 protein. The sample records approximately 470,000 distinct CDR3 sequences, 14% being singletons. The CDR3 runs to 16 residues. Trimming took 3 bases from V and 11 from J; bases not matched to a gene: 17. Looked up from germline, CDR1 is SGHKS and CDR2 is YYEKEE (reference sequence). The same data also went into a second study, on yellow fever vaccine responses in identical twins.

Sample: CD4+ T cells sorted from blood. The source of this sequence is a woman in her late teens or twenties in good health. V and J are TRBV5-5 and TRBJ2-3; 8 positions match TRBD1. The CDR3 is CASSSGPGQVDGLQYF. The CDR3 DNA reads TGTGCCAGCAGCTCGGGACCGGGACAGGTGGATGGGTTGCAGTATTTT.